Described below is a single T cell receptor (beta chain) sequence and its context. Sequenced by immunoSEQ multiplex PCR; TCRdb stores in-frame clones only, minus some. There are 390,000 or so clones in the sample; about 93% occur only once, and around 6.8% lies in the top ten. This sample was included in a study of control samples from healthy donors and cancer patients. The J segment lost 3 bases and the V segment lost 3 bases, leaving 5 bases of the junction unmatched. The CDR3 has 15 amino acids. Germline loops: CDR1 SGHRS, CDR2 YFSETQ. Sequenced: PBMCs. The TCR was taken from a man between 40 and 49 years old with head and neck cancer. The V and J genes are TRBV5-1 and TRBJ1-3; 8 bases map to TRBD1. In DNA, the CDR3 is TGCGCCAGCAGCTCCGACAGGGGTTATGGAAACACCATATATTTT. Protein product: CASSSDRGYGNTIYF.